Included here is one T cell receptor beta chain sequence, with context. Antigen: not known. Method: immunoSEQ multiplex PCR; TCRdb's copy keeps in-frame clones and lacks some. The sample has under 20,000 clones, roughly 90% seen once. With 5 bases removed from V and 3 bases from J, the gap between germline ends came to 25 bases. Germline V gene sequence: CDR1 MDHEN, CDR2 SYDVKM. The CDR3 runs 18 residues. These data are taken from a study of lymphopenia after photon versus proton radiotherapy. General study results and limits: Post-nadir diversity loss with photons came from oligoclonal expansion, particularly CD8+ Temra cells. Proton therapy kept repertoires fairly stable, unlike photons, which gained effector/memory cells.

This receptor was identified in a woman aged 35 to 49 with cholangiocarcinoma. The sample here was peripheral blood, taken from a patient treated with photon-based radiotherapy. The gene calls are TRBV28 and TRBJ1-1; D call uncertain. The CDR3 loop reads CASSPYTSYSLLYTEAFF. CDR3 in DNA: TGTGCCAGCAGTCCGTATACCTCCTATTCGCTTCTGTACACTGAAGCTTTCTTT.